This record concerns one TCR beta chain sequence. Its antigen is not known. Using unique molecular identifiers, the investigators prepared the TCRbeta library. Each CDR3 protein gets one entry after TCRdb re-called the PCR reads with MiXCR. The profile shows about 300,000 distinct CDR3 sequences, roughly 9.1% of them singletons. This CDR3 is 12 amino acids long. CDR1 SGHTA and CDR2 FQGNSA come from the germline V gene. V was clipped by 4 bases and J by 7 bases, with 8 bases between them. These data belong to a study of T-cell reconstitution after alpha-beta-depleted transplantation in children. Study results and limitations: Newly made T cells mostly supplied T-cell counts and diversity one year after transplant.

The sequences come from PBMCs, collected before TCRalphabeta/CD19-depleted stem cell transplant. The V and J genes are TRBV7-2 and TRBJ2-1, with D possibly being TRBD1 (6 bases). This clonotype originated in a boy less than two years old with acute myeloid leukemia, due to receive a stem cell transplant. Here the CDR3 reads CASSYRVNEQFF. CDR3 DNA sequence: TGTGCCAGCAGCTACAGGGTAAATGAGCAGTTCTTC.